These 12 T cell receptor beta chains share one sample of origin, sequenced in a study of T cell responses to AZD1222 COVID-19 vaccine. Some clones are missing from TCRdb's copy, which holds only in-frame ones; the method was immunoSEQ multiplex PCR. This sample carries about 150,000 clones, 90% of them seen once, and the ten largest clones take 3% to 3.5%. Sequences were derived from peripheral blood, sampled 28 days after the second AZD1222 dose. The receptors here all came from an adult who received the AZD1222 COVID-19 vaccine.

The V and J genes are TRBV30 and TRBJ1-1, with unresolved D. Germline CDR1 is GTSNPN and CDR2 is SVGIG (reference sequence). There are 13 residues in the CDR3. V lost 2 bases, J lost 1 base, and 8 bases lay in between. The CDR3 DNA is TGTGCCTGGAGTTGGTTTGGGAACACTGAAGCTTTCTTT. Protein: CAWSWFGNTEAFF.

CDR3 DNA: TGTGCCAGCAGCTTTTCTCAGGGAAAACTGTTTTTT. Residues: CASSFSQGKLFF. This chain uses TRBV5-6 with TRBJ1-4; a possible D gene is TRBD1 (5 bases). CDR3 length: 12 amino acids. CDR1 is SGHDT and CDR2 is YYEEEE in the germline V gene. V dropped 2 bases and J dropped 10 bases, with 9 bases sitting between them.

This chain links TRBV29-1 with TRBJ2-2; no firm D call. CDR1 and CDR2 (germline): SQVTM, ANQGSEA. The CDR3 is 13 residues long. V lost 6 bases and J 2 bases, leaving 10 bases between the germline ends. DNA of the CDR3: TGCAGCGTCGCCCCCGTAAACACCGGGGAGCTGTTTTTT. This translates into CSVAPVNTGELFF.

This chain joins TRBV7-9 and TRBJ1-3, with 9 bases lining up with TRBD1. CDR1 is SEHNR and CDR2 is FQNEAQ in the germline V gene (reference sequence). The CDR3 is made up of 15 amino acids. V dropped 3 bases and J dropped 5; count of bases not matched to a gene: 5. CDR3 sequence: CASSLEGQGRNTIYF. CDR3 nucleotides: TGTGCCAGCAGCTTGGAGGGACAGGGAAGAAACACCATATATTTT. The full variable domain, completed using reference TRBV7-9 and TRBJ1-3, is DTGVSQNPRHKITKRGQNVTFRCDPISEHNRLYWYRQTLGQGPEFLTYFQNEAQLEKSRLLSDRFSAERPKGSFSTLEIQRTEQGDSAMYLCASSLEGQGRNTIYFGEGSWLTVV.

This rearrangement joins TRBV30 to TRBJ1-1; TRBD1 agrees at 7 bases. The junction had 4 bases not matched to a gene; V was cut back by 2 bases and J by 1 base. CDR1 is GTSNPN and CDR2 is SVGIG in the germline V gene (reference sequence). This CDR3 is built from 14 residues. CDR3 residues: CAWSWTGQNTEAFF. The CDR3 DNA is TGTGCCTGGAGTTGGACAGGCCAGAACACTGAAGCTTTCTTT.

J is TRBJ2-3 and V is TRBV24-1; D possibly matches TRBD1 or TRBD2 (5 bases each). The CDR3 sequence is 17 residues long. Germline V lookup: CDR1 KGHDR, CDR2 SFDVKD. Trimming cost V 2 bases and J 2 bases, with 16 bases left between them. CDR3 region: CATSDSGARAYTDTQYF. The CDR3 nucleotides read TGTGCCACCAGTGATTCCGGGGCACGGGCCTACACAGATACGCAGTATTTT.

The chain couples TRBV27 to TRBJ2-7; 9 bases fit TRBD2. CDR1 and CDR2 from the germline V gene are MNHEY and SMNVEV (reference sequence). CDR3 length: 16 amino acids. The V gene end was trimmed by 5 bases and the J gene end by 6 bases; junction bases not matched to a gene: 14. DNA for the CDR3: TGTGCCAGCAGTCCCTTAGCGGGAGACACGGTAGGCGAGCAGTACTTC. Protein: CASSPLAGDTVGEQYF.

Many counts were recorded for this clone. The chain joins TRBV19 to TRBJ2-7; D not resolved. The V and J ends lost 6 bases and 4 bases respectively, with 22 bases between them. The length of the CDR3 is 16 residues. Germline lookup yields CDR1 LNHDA and CDR2 SQIVND (reference sequence). The CDR3 sequence is CASSLCRGFMVYEQYF. CDR3 nucleotides: TGTGCCAGTAGCCTCTGCCGTGGGTTTATGGTTTACGAGCAGTACTTC.

V and J are TRBV19 and TRBJ1-2, with D possibly matching TRBD1 (6 bases). The germline CDR1 and CDR2 sequences are LNHDA and SQIVND (reference sequence). Trimming left V 7 bases short and J 2 bases short, with 20 bases between. The CDR3 has 16 residues. The CDR3 is CASIPGGQVVNYGYTF. The CDR3 coding sequence is TGTGCCAGTATCCCCGGGGGGCAGGTTGTGAACTATGGCTACACCTTC.

V is TRBV9 and J is TRBJ1-1, with D perhaps TRBD1 (6 bases). The V gene's germline CDR1 is SGDLS and CDR2 YYNGEE. This CDR3 spans 14 amino acids. Trimming left V 2 bases short and J 1 base short, with 9 bases between. Here the CDR3 DNA reads TGTGCCAGCAGCGTGCTACAGGGGAACACTGAAGCTTTCTTT. As protein: CASSVLQGNTEAFF.

This clone occurred once. The chain is built from TRBV29-1 and TRBJ1-2; TRBD1 matches 7 bases. Germline CDR1 is SQVTM and CDR2 is ANQGSEA. This CDR3 is built from 11 residues. The trim removed 4 bases at V and 8 bases at J, leaving 4 bases unmatched. The CDR3 coding sequence is TGCAGCGTTGGACAGGGAGTCGGCTACACCTTC. Protein sequence: CSVGQGVGYTF.

This chain's CDR3 is CASSFPTLKREGPTYSYNEQFF. CDR3 coding DNA: TGCGCCAGCAGCTTCCCCACCCTGAAGCGGGAGGGCCCAACCTACTCCTACAATGAGCAGTTCTTC. The chain couples TRBV5-1 to TRBJ2-1; 10 bases match TRBD2. V gave up 2 bases and J gave up 0 bases; unmatched junction bases: 20. Looked up from germline, CDR1 is SGHRS and CDR2 is YFSETQ. CDR3 length equals 22 residues.